This paragraph reports one TCR beta chain. This clonotype has at least ten counts. The target of this receptor is not known. Per-nucleotide qualities are absent, and no much larger clonotype sits a single base away. The sample originates from a study of regulatory T cells in long-lasting Graves disease (dated by TCRdb to the early 2020s). Notes on the research overall: Persistent Graves' disease was defined as persistently positive TSH receptor autoantibodies together with antithyroid drug treatment for over 5 years. This study used TCR sequencing and RNA sequencing of peripheral blood to compare persistent Graves' disease patients against newly diagnosed Graves' disease patients. A total of around 35 samples underwent TCR sequencing: around 13 from persistent and approximately 20 from newly diagnosed Graves' disease patients. Antithyroid drugs had been taken for 10 to 13 years on average by persistent Graves' disease patients in the clinical cohort. The study took place in China and was registered as a clinical trial. The paper's findings and limits, for the study overall: Only the TCR beta chain was sequenced and analyzed. The small sample size was acknowledged by the authors as a limitation that may reduce accuracy. Lower TCR Shannon entropy and fewer highly expanded clones were observed in persistent Graves' disease patients than in newly diagnosed patients, which suggested clonal expansion. Persistent patients shared more public clonotypes among themselves (2,741) than newly diagnosed patients did (approximately 970). Peripheral blood alone was examined, since thyroid tissue, which constituted the primary lesion, could not be accessed. Preferential use of TRBV28, TRBJ1-2 and TRBJ2-5 was observed in persistent disease, whereas TRBV20-1 and TRBJ2-1 were favored in newly diagnosed disease.

CDR1 and CDR2, per the germline V gene, are SGHAT and FQNNGV. The CDR3, cysteine through phenylalanine, is 15 amino acids long. Left in the record is the CDR3 DNA by itself, 45 bases read in frame from the first base. V and J are trimmed by 7 bases and 3 bases, and the gene matches miss 7 bases of the junction. Library method: multiplex PCR. Instrument used: Illumina HiSeq 4000. CDR3 regions were amplified by Arm-PCR with iRepertoire HTBI primers to construct TCR beta libraries. PCR products were gel purified before sequencing. The authors' analysis ran thus. Gene usage analysis of CDR3 amino acid clonotypes relied on the approximately 62 TRBV and over 13 TRBJ segments identified across samples. Filtered high-quality paired reads were merged into contigs using COPE and FqMerger. Contigs were aligned with BLAST to IMGT TRBV, TRBD and TRBJ reference genes, and CDR3 was defined per IMGT. Any clonotype with a frequency above 0.1% was counted as a highly expanded clone. Repertoire diversity was measured by Shannon entropy, and V-J evenness by the Gini coefficient. A clonotype was considered public if more than one individual shared it. The public reads were run again by TCRdb, first through fastp at Q25 and then through MiXCR, and only productive beta chains were kept. Here each entry gathers all rows of one CDR3 protein and keeps the most common genes and DNA. These V and J calls derive from TCRdb rather than the authors' analysis. The sample yields 390,000 or so distinct CDR3 sequences; roughly 24% were counted once. The leading ten clones occupy 25% to 30% of the sample.

The sample's time point label, decoded: persistent/refractory GD, antithyroid drugs over 5 years with positive TRAb. For both TCR sequencing and RNA sequencing, RNA was extracted from PBMCs using TRIzol. The diagnosis of Graves' disease was made according to American Thyroid Association guidelines. The patients came from an endocrinology department in Xi'an, China. Each patient gave around 9.2 milliliters of peripheral blood, collected in an EDTA anticoagulant tube. Ficoll Paque Plus density gradient separation was used to isolate PBMCs, and no additional T cell sorting was done. An Agilent 2100 Bioanalyzer and agarose gel were used to assess RNA quality, and a NanoDrop 2000 was used to measure RNA concentration.

The source material was peripheral blood mononuclear cells (PBMCs), sampled when the disease was refractory, from a patient treated with antithyroid drugs. The sequence links TRBV11-2 to TRBJ2-1; TRBD2 agrees with 9 junctional bases. The sequence came from a middle-aged woman with Graves disease. Donor details come from another sample of the same person, matched by shared clones. The DNA sequence reads TGTGCCAGCAACCCTAGCGGGGTTCTCTACAATGAGCAGTTCTTC. It translates as CASNPSGVLYNEQFF. The entire variable domain, with the stretches around the CDR3 drawn from the reference TRBV11-2 and TRBJ2-1 proteins, is EAGVAQSPRYKIIEKRQSVAFWCNPISGHATLYWYQQILGQGPKLLIQFQNNGVVDDSQLPKDRFSAERLKGVDSTLKIQPAKLEDSAVYLCASNPSGVLYNEQFFGPGTRLTVL.